What follows is one T cell receptor beta chain and its context. The data were obtained in a study of blood T cell repertoires in COVID-19. At the level of the study: Specimens from acute and convalescent COVID-19 originated in the United States, Italy and Spain. Sample material is recorded as cDNA or gDNA derived from T cells, B-cell-depleted T cells, or PBMCs.

As handled by the study authors: From reference gene primer amplification, estimates of nucleated cell counts were derived. Method: immunoSEQ multiplex PCR; TCRdb's copy keeps in-frame clones and lacks some. V and J calls and clone size are given by that table; D and trimming were obtained from the DNA. This table holds under 250,000 clones, about nine tenths found once. Trimming shortened V by 6 bases and J by 5 bases, and 19 bases separated the two germline ends. The CDR3 length is 15 residues. Germline lookup yields CDR1 LNHDA and CDR2 SQIVND (reference sequence). The rearrangement uses TRBV19 and TRBJ1-1, with D perhaps matching TRBD1 (6 bases). Sequenced sample: peripheral blood. This sequence was found in a man in his fifties or sixties who had recovered from COVID-19. CDR3 bases: TGTGCCAGTAGGTACAACAGGGTAGGTAGGACTGAAGCTTTCTTT. Translating gives CASRYNRVGRTEAFF.